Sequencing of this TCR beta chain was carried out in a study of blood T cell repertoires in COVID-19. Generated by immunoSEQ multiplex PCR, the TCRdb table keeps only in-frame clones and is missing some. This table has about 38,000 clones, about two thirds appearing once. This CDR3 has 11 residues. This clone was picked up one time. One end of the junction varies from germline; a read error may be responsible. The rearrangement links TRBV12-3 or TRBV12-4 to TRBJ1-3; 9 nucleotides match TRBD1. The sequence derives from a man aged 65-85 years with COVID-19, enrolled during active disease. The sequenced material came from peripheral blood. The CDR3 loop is CASSPSGQGFF. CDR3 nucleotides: TGTGCCAGCAGCCCCTCGGGACAGGGTTTCTTT.